This T cell receptor beta chain was retrieved from a study of blood T cells in healthy people across ages. Per sample, a minimum of 7 million PBMCs were isolated. With 8 bases removed from V and 0 bases from J, the gap between germline ends came to 8 bases. This CDR3 comprises 14 residues. Germline V lookup: CDR1 MDHEN, CDR2 SYDVKM. A second about 7 to 12 cycle PCR used barcoded and J-beta primers. Every cDNA was tagged by a template-switch adaptor with 12 random nucleotides. Each CDR3 protein gets one entry after TCRdb re-called the 5' RACE reads with MiXCR. The sample yields 780,000 or so distinct CDR3 sequences, roughly 25% seen once. These records were also assigned to another study, of T cells of mothers and their children. Per that paper: Overlap measured in related mother-child pairs was slightly, non-significantly higher than in unrelated pairs.

The sample consisted of blood. This rearrangement joins TRBV28 to TRBJ1-6; unclear D gene. This clonotype was obtained from a boy aged 5-17 years in good health. CDR3 nucleotide sequence: TGTGCCAGCGGGGAGAGCTCCTATAATTCACCCCTCCACTTT. It encodes CASGESSYNSPLHF.